A selection of T cell receptor beta chains follows, all from one sample in a study of T cells in Graves' hyperthyroidism and ophthalmopathy. Using its own MiXCR run on the multiplex PCR reads, TCRdb lists one record per CDR3 protein. The table includes about 350,000 distinct CDR3 sequences, around a sixth detected once. Sequences were obtained from blood. The source of these receptors is a woman in her forties with Graves' ophthalmopathy. CDR3s include the opening cysteine and the closing phenylalanine or tryptophan. A D gene is named only where the DNA matches it firmly. The size entry is marked missing in some rows and otherwise reads once, few, many or a size class.

>TRBV4-3|-|TRBJ1-2|many
CASSQADSSTDYGYTF
TGCGCCAGCAGCCAAGCAGACAGCAGTACTGACTATGGCTACACCTTC
>TRBV24-1|-|TRBJ2-5|once
CATSPSDFQETQYF
TGTGCCACCAGCCCATCGGATTTTCAAGAGACCCAGTACTTC
>TRBV6-1|TRBD2|TRBJ2-5|-
CASSPSGDGGVTQYF
TGTGCCAGCAGCCCCAGCGGGGATGGGGGGGTGACCCAGTACTTC
>TRBV29-1|TRBD2|TRBJ2-7|many
CSVAGTRTYEQYF
TGCAGCGTTGCTGGGACTAGAACCTACGAGCAGTACTTC
>TRBV28|TRBD2|TRBJ2-7|many
CASSLAGVGYEQYF
TGTGCCAGCAGTCTAGCGGGAGTCGGGTACGAGCAGTACTTC
>TRBV25-1|-|TRBJ1-1|many
CASSESKGQLNTEAFF
TGTGCCAGCAGTGAATCGAAGGGGCAGTTGAACACTGAAGCTTTCTTT
>TRBV7-2|TRBD1|TRBJ2-5|-
CASSTGQGRTQYF
TGTGCCAGCAGCACCGGACAGGGGAGAACCCAGTACTTC
>TRBV6-1|-|TRBJ2-6|many
CASSARGGSSGANVLTF
TGTGCCAGCAGTGCCCGTGGGGGATCTTCTGGGGCCAACGTCCTGACTTTC
>TRBV24-1|TRBD1|TRBJ2-2|-
CATSDLHDRVANTGELYF
TGTGCCACCAGTGATTTGCACGACAGGGTGGCGAACACCGGGGAGCTGTATTTT
>TRBV4-3|TRBD2|TRBJ2-7|-
CASSQGLAGVYDEQYF
TGCGCCAGCAGCCAAGGACTAGCGGGAGTTTATGACGAGCAGTACTTC
>TRBV4-2|-|TRBJ1-1|many
CASSRASGGMNTEAFF
TGTGCCAGCAGCCGGGCGTCAGGAGGTATGAACACTGAAGCTTTCTTT
>TRBV3-1|-|TRBJ1-2|few
CASSQDGRDTNYGYTF
TGTGCCAGCAGCCAAGATGGGAGGGATACTAACTATGGCTACACCTTC
>TRBV6-2/TRBV6-3|-|TRBJ1-5|few
CASRQRIAGLGSNQPQHF
TGTGCCAGCAGACAACGGATCGCAGGGTTAGGTAGCAATCAGCCCCAGCATTTT
>TRBV6-1|-|TRBJ2-7|many
CASSPRGEQYF
TGTGCCAGCAGCCCCCGAGGGGAGCAATACTTC
>TRBV5-4|TRBD1|TRBJ1-2|many
CASSHRLPGQDGYTF
TGTGCCAGCAGCCACCGCCTTCCGGGACAGGATGGCTACACCTTC